A selection of T cell receptor beta chains follows, all from one sample in a study of T cells in Graves' hyperthyroidism and ophthalmopathy. One entry per CDR3 protein, called by TCRdb with MiXCR from the multiplex PCR reads. The data show 700,000 to 950,000 distinct CDR3 sequences, about 35% seen once. Material: blood. These receptor sequences come from a woman between 35 and 50 years old with Graves' hyperthyroidism. Each CDR3 is given with its conserved first and last residue. Each record gives: D gene, V gene, clone size, J gene, CDR3 DNA, CDR3 protein. D genes are given only for firm matches. Size values are once, few and many counts, or a class for expanded clones, and some rows have none.

d_call: TRBD2
v_call: TRBV9
clone_size: .
j_call: TRBJ2-1
cdr3_nt: TGTGCCAGCAGCGTACTAGCGGGGGGACGGGAGCAGTTCTTC
cdr3_aa: CASSVLAGGREQFF

d_call: .
v_call: TRBV9
clone_size: many
j_call: TRBJ1-6
cdr3_nt: TGTGCCAGCAGCGTAGAGGCGCTAAGCTCCTATAATTCACCCCTCCACTTT
cdr3_aa: CASSVEALSSYNSPLHF

d_call: .
v_call: TRBV4-2
clone_size: .
j_call: TRBJ1-5
cdr3_nt: TGTGCCAGCAGCCCTCGGGACATTGATCAGCCCCAGCATTTT
cdr3_aa: CASSPRDIDQPQHF

d_call: .
v_call: TRBV19
clone_size: .
j_call: TRBJ1-4
cdr3_nt: TGTGCCAGTAGTCCCTACAGGACGCCAAATGAAAAACTGTTTTTT
cdr3_aa: CASSPYRTPNEKLFF

d_call: .
v_call: TRBV29-1
clone_size: .
j_call: TRBJ2-5
cdr3_nt: TGCAGCGCCGTGCGGGACGGGCAAGAGACCCAGTACTTC
cdr3_aa: CSAVRDGQETQYF

d_call: .
v_call: TRBV6-5
clone_size: many
j_call: TRBJ1-1
cdr3_nt: TGTGCCAGCAGTCCCAACGGTGGGTCATGGGGCACTGAAGCTTTCTTT
cdr3_aa: CASSPNGGSWGTEAFF

d_call: .
v_call: TRBV10-1
clone_size: .
j_call: TRBJ2-1
cdr3_nt: TGCGCCAGCAGTGAGTCGTTGAGTCTTAACGAGCAGTTCTTC
cdr3_aa: CASSESLSLNEQFF

d_call: TRBD1
v_call: TRBV20-1
clone_size: .
j_call: TRBJ2-5
cdr3_nt: TGCAGTGCTAGAAGGGGGCCGGATCAGCCCCAGTACTTC
cdr3_aa: CSARRGPDQPQYF

d_call: .
v_call: TRBV7-3
clone_size: .
j_call: TRBJ1-1
cdr3_nt: TGTGCCAGCACTCCGTCGGAGACGAACACTGAAGCTTTCTTT
cdr3_aa: CASTPSETNTEAFF

d_call: .
v_call: TRBV7-9
clone_size: many
j_call: TRBJ1-4
cdr3_nt: TGTGCCAGCAGCCCAGGGCTGGAAAAACTGTTTTTT
cdr3_aa: CASSPGLEKLFF

d_call: TRBD1
v_call: TRBV6-6
clone_size: few
j_call: TRBJ2-7
cdr3_nt: TGTGCCAGCAGACGCACTAATCCCGGGACAGGGAGCTCCTACGAGCAGTACTTC
cdr3_aa: CASRRTNPGTGSSYEQYF

d_call: .
v_call: TRBV29-1
clone_size: once
j_call: TRBJ2-6
cdr3_nt: TGCAGCGCCACGACTATTGAAGGCTGGTCTGGGGCCAACGTCCTGACTTTC
cdr3_aa: CSATTIEGWSGANVLTF

d_call: .
v_call: TRBV19
clone_size: .
j_call: TRBJ1-1
cdr3_nt: TGTGCCAGTAGTATAACGGACTGGATGAACACTGAAGCTTTCTTT
cdr3_aa: CASSITDWMNTEAFF

d_call: .
v_call: TRBV2
clone_size: .
j_call: TRBJ2-2
cdr3_nt: TGTGCCAGCAGTCTACAGGGATCCGCCGGGGAGCTGTTTTTT
cdr3_aa: CASSLQGSAGELFF

d_call: .
v_call: TRBV24-1
clone_size: many
j_call: TRBJ1-2
cdr3_nt: TGTGCCACCAGTGATTTTTTTAAGGGCTACACCTTC
cdr3_aa: CATSDFFKGYTF

d_call: .
v_call: TRBV11-2
clone_size: .
j_call: TRBJ1-6
cdr3_nt: TGTGCCAGCTCACCTACGACGGCGAATAATTCACCCCTCCACTTT
cdr3_aa: CASSPTTANNSPLHF

d_call: TRBD1
v_call: TRBV30
clone_size: .
j_call: TRBJ1-2
cdr3_nt: TGTGCCTGGAGACTACAGGGGGCATCTAACTATGGCTACACCTTC
cdr3_aa: CAWRLQGASNYGYTF

d_call: TRBD1
v_call: TRBV6-5
clone_size: .
j_call: TRBJ1-2
cdr3_nt: TGTGCCAGCAGTTATAGGGCAGGGGGCCCTGAGGCCTATGGCTACACCTTC
cdr3_aa: CASSYRAGGPEAYGYTF

d_call: TRBD1
v_call: TRBV10-3
clone_size: few
j_call: TRBJ2-7
cdr3_nt: TGTGCCAGCAGGCGTATCACCGGGACAGGGTCCGACTACGAGCAGTACTTC
cdr3_aa: CASRRITGTGSDYEQYF

d_call: .
v_call: TRBV29-1
clone_size: few
j_call: TRBJ1-4
cdr3_nt: TGCAGCGTTCTGGGTATGAGGGAATCAAATGAAAAACTGTTTTTT
cdr3_aa: CSVLGMRESNEKLFF

d_call: .
v_call: TRBV7-2
clone_size: .
j_call: TRBJ2-7
cdr3_nt: TGCGCCAGCAGCCAAGTCGGACCATACTACGAGCAGTACTTC
cdr3_aa: CASSQVGPYYEQYF

d_call: TRBD2
v_call: TRBV20-1
clone_size: many
j_call: TRBJ2-7
cdr3_nt: TGCAGTGCTGCTAGCGGGGGTCTAAGGGGGCAGTACTTC
cdr3_aa: CSAASGGLRGQYF

d_call: TRBD1
v_call: TRBV19
clone_size: few
j_call: TRBJ1-1
cdr3_nt: TGTGCCAGTACCTGGACAGGTCCGAACACTGAAGCTTTCTTT
cdr3_aa: CASTWTGPNTEAFF

d_call: TRBD1
v_call: TRBV6-5
clone_size: few
j_call: TRBJ2-7
cdr3_nt: TGTGCCAGCAGTTCGGGACAGGGCCCCGAAGAGCAGTACTTC
cdr3_aa: CASSSGQGPEEQYF

d_call: TRBD1
v_call: TRBV10-3
clone_size: .
j_call: TRBJ2-6
cdr3_nt: TGTGCCAGCAGTTACTCGTTAACAGGGGCTGGGGCCAACGTCCTGACTTTC
cdr3_aa: CASSYSLTGAGANVLTF

d_call: TRBD1
v_call: TRBV19
clone_size: .
j_call: TRBJ2-5
cdr3_nt: TGTGCCAGTAGGTCCGGGACAGGACAAGAGACCCAGTACTTC
cdr3_aa: CASRSGTGQETQYF

d_call: TRBD1
v_call: TRBV11-2
clone_size: few
j_call: TRBJ1-5
cdr3_nt: TGTACCAGCAGCTTAGGGGGCGTTAGCAATCAGCCCCAGCATTTT
cdr3_aa: CTSSLGGVSNQPQHF

d_call: .
v_call: TRBV19
clone_size: .
j_call: TRBJ1-6
cdr3_nt: TGTGCCGGTAGTACGGGACGGCTTAATTCACCCCTCCACTTT
cdr3_aa: CAGSTGRLNSPLHF

d_call: .
v_call: TRBV4-3
clone_size: .
j_call: TRBJ1-1
cdr3_nt: TGCGCCAGCATGAAGGTCTTAGGGGCTGAAGCTTTCTTT
cdr3_aa: CASMKVLGAEAFF

d_call: .
v_call: TRBV12-3/TRBV12-4
clone_size: few
j_call: TRBJ1-5
cdr3_nt: TGTGCCAGCAGCTTCAGGGGCGCTAATCAGCCCCAGCATTTT
cdr3_aa: CASSFRGANQPQHF

d_call: .
v_call: TRBV6-5
clone_size: many
j_call: TRBJ2-5
cdr3_nt: TGTGCCAGCAATGCGGTGTACCAAGAGACCCAGTACTTC
cdr3_aa: CASNAVYQETQYF

d_call: .
v_call: TRBV10-3
clone_size: .
j_call: TRBJ2-6
cdr3_nt: TGTGCCAGCAGTGGAGATGACTCTGGGGCCAACGTCCCGACTTTC
cdr3_aa: CASSGDDSGANVPTF

d_call: .
v_call: TRBV9
clone_size: .
j_call: TRBJ2-5
cdr3_nt: TGTGCCAGCAGCCTGACGCCACCGGGACCCCAAGAGACCCAGTACTTC
cdr3_aa: CASSLTPPGPQETQYF

d_call: TRBD2
v_call: TRBV10-3
clone_size: .
j_call: TRBJ2-7
cdr3_nt: TGTGCCATCAGTGAGGCAGCGGGGGGTCCCTACGAGCAGTACTTC
cdr3_aa: CAISEAAGGPYEQYF

d_call: .
v_call: TRBV4-3
clone_size: few
j_call: TRBJ1-4
cdr3_nt: TGCGCCAGCAGCCTAGGGGGTAAGGATGAAAAACTGTTTTTT
cdr3_aa: CASSLGGKDEKLFF

d_call: .
v_call: TRBV19
clone_size: .
j_call: TRBJ1-1
cdr3_nt: TGTGCCAGTAGTATTATAAGCGGGGCCTTGAACACTGAAGCTTTCTTT
cdr3_aa: CASSIISGALNTEAFF

d_call: TRBD1
v_call: TRBV12-3/TRBV12-4
clone_size: many
j_call: TRBJ1-6
cdr3_nt: TGTGCCAGCAGTTCGACAGGGGCCCGAAATTCACCCCTCCACTTT
cdr3_aa: CASSSTGARNSPLHF

d_call: .
v_call: TRBV10-3
clone_size: few
j_call: TRBJ1-1
cdr3_nt: TGTGCCATCAGTGACTACCCCAGGGAGTCTGAAGCTTTCTTT
cdr3_aa: CAISDYPRESEAFF

d_call: .
v_call: TRBV19
clone_size: few
j_call: TRBJ1-5
cdr3_nt: TGTGCCAGTAGTATATCTGGCAGCAATCAGCCCCAGCATTTT
cdr3_aa: CASSISGSNQPQHF

d_call: .
v_call: TRBV5-1
clone_size: .
j_call: TRBJ1-4
cdr3_nt: TGCGCCAGCAGCTTGGCCGGATTAGGGGCTAATGAAAAACTGTTTTTT
cdr3_aa: CASSLAGLGANEKLFF

d_call: .
v_call: TRBV6-1
clone_size: once
j_call: TRBJ2-5
cdr3_nt: TGTGCCAGCAGGGGTACAGCTAAAGAGACCCAGTACTTC
cdr3_aa: CASRGTAKETQYF

d_call: .
v_call: TRBV20-1
clone_size: few
j_call: TRBJ1-5
cdr3_nt: TGCAGTGCTCATTTTACCGGGGCCTCCTATCAGCCCCAGCATTTT
cdr3_aa: CSAHFTGASYQPQHF

d_call: .
v_call: TRBV6-2/TRBV6-3
clone_size: few
j_call: TRBJ1-1
cdr3_nt: TGTGCCAGCAGGCCCCCGGACTCCACCGCTTTCTTT
cdr3_aa: CASRPPDSTAFF

d_call: TRBD1
v_call: TRBV4-3
clone_size: few
j_call: TRBJ2-6
cdr3_nt: TGCGCCAGCAGCCAAGACAGGGGGACTGGGGCCAACGTCCTGACTTTC
cdr3_aa: CASSQDRGTGANVLTF

d_call: .
v_call: TRBV4-2
clone_size: .
j_call: TRBJ1-5
cdr3_nt: TGTGCCAGCACCCAGGGTGGCGATCAGCCCCAGCATTTT
cdr3_aa: CASTQGGDQPQHF

d_call: .
v_call: TRBV24-1
clone_size: many
j_call: TRBJ2-5
cdr3_nt: TGTGCCACCAGTGATTTGCTGGGGGCGGAGGAGACCCAGTACTTC
cdr3_aa: CATSDLLGAEETQYF

d_call: .
v_call: TRBV12-3/TRBV12-4
clone_size: .
j_call: TRBJ1-1
cdr3_nt: TGTGCTAGTGGCCAGGGGTCCACTGAAGCTTTCTTT
cdr3_aa: CASGQGSTEAFF

d_call: .
v_call: TRBV29-1
clone_size: .
j_call: TRBJ2-2
cdr3_nt: TGCAGCGTTGAAAAAGTAGAGGATTATACCGGGGAGCTGTTTTTT
cdr3_aa: CSVEKVEDYTGELFF

d_call: TRBD1
v_call: TRBV25-1
clone_size: .
j_call: TRBJ2-2
cdr3_nt: TGTGCCAGCAGAGCGGACAGGGTGAACACCGGGGAGCTGTTTTTT
cdr3_aa: CASRADRVNTGELFF

d_call: .
v_call: TRBV11-2
clone_size: few
j_call: TRBJ2-6
cdr3_nt: TGTGCCAGCAGCTTAGAGAGGAACCGGGACCTTGTTCTGGCTGGGGCCAACGTCCTGACTTTC
cdr3_aa: CASSLERNRDLVLAGANVLTF

d_call: .
v_call: TRBV10-3
clone_size: .
j_call: TRBJ2-2
cdr3_nt: TGTGCCAGCAGTGGAAACGTTGACAGGGAGCTGTTTTTT
cdr3_aa: CASSGNVDRELFF